The sequence of this T cell receptor beta chain was determined in a study of T cells in Graves' hyperthyroidism and ophthalmopathy. Amplification targeted TCR beta CDR3 regions from RNA transcripts. TCR CDR3 regions were first amplified by RT-PCR with HTBI primers. One entry per CDR3 protein results from TCRdb running MiXCR on the multiplex PCR reads. The sample lists 700,000 or so distinct CDR3 sequences, less than 20% occurring once. Study observations and caveats: Blood also carried most thyroid clonotypes expanded above 0.001.

In germline, CDR1 is SGDLS, CDR2 YYNGEE. Losses at the gene ends were 4 bases for V and 8 bases for J; bases not matched to a gene: 10. The CDR3 totals 16 residues. Stable Graves' hyperthyroidism denoted no ophthalmopathy progression over 18 months. The study enrolled patients aged 18 to 65 with newly diagnosed hyperthyroidism of under 2 months' duration. Clinical symptoms, serum thyroxine and TRAb, thyroid ultrasound and orbital computed tomography were used for the diagnoses. Notes on this clonotype: Antigen: not known.

The chain has TRBV9 and TRBJ1-5; 12 bases fit TRBD1. The sequencing sample was made of blood. The TCR originated in a man between 18 and 35 years old with Graves' hyperthyroidism. Here the CDR3 DNA reads TGTGCCAGCAGCCCAACGGGACAGGGGGCTCATGAGCCCCAGCATTTT. This codes for CASSPTGQGAHEPQHF. The whole variable domain, remainder taken from reference TRBV9 and TRBJ1-5, is DSGVTQTPKHLITATGQRVTLRCSPRSGDLSVYWYQQSLDQGLQFLIQYYNGEERAKGNILERFSAQQFPDLHSELNLSSLELGDSALYFCASSPTGQGAHEPQHFGDGTRLSIL.